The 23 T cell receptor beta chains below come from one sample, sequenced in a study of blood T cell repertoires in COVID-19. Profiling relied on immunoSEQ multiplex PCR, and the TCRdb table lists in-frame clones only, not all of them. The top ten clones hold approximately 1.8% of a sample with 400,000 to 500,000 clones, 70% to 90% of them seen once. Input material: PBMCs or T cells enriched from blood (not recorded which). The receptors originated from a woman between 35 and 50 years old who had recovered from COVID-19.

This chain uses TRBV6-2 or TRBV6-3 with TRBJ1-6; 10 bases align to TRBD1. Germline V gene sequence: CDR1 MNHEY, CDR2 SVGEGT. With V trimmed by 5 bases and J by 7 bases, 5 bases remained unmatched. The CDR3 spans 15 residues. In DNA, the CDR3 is TGTGCCAGCAGTAGGACAGGGGGGAAGAATTCACCCCTCCACTTT. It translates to CASSRTGGKNSPLHF.

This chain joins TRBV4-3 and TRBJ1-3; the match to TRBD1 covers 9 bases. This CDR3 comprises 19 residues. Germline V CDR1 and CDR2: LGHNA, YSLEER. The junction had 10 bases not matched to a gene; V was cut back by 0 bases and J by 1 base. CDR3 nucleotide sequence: TGCGCCAGCAGCCAAGATGGGACAGGGCAATGGGGTTCTGGAAACACCATATATTTT. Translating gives CASSQDGTGQWGSGNTIYF.

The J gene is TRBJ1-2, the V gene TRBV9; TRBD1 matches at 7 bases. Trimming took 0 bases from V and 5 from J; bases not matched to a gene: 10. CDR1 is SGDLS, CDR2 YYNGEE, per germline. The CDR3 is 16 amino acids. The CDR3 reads CASSVDRQGGRYGYTF. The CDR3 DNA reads TGTGCCAGCAGCGTAGATCGACAGGGCGGTCGGTATGGCTACACCTTC.

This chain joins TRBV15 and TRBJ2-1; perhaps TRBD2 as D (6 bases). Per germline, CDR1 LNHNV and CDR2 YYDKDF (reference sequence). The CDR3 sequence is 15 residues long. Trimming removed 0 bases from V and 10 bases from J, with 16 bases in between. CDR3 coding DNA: TGTGCCACCAGCAGAGATCGGGACTCCCCCCGAGAGCAGTTCTTC. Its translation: CATSRDRDSPREQFF.

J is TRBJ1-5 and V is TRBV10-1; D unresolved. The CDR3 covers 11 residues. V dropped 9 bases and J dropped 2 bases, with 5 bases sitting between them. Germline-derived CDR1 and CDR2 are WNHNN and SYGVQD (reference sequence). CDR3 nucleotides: TGCGCCAGGAGAGGCAATCAGCCCCAGCATTTT. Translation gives CARRGNQPQHF.

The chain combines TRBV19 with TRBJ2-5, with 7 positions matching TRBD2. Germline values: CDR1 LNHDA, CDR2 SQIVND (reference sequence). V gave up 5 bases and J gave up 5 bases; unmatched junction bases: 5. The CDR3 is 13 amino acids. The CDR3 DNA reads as TGTGCCAGTAGTCCCAACGGGGGGGAGACCCAGTACTTC. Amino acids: CASSPNGGETQYF.

The CDR3 region is CSASGGGSYEQYF. The CDR3 nucleotides are TGCAGTGCTAGTGGAGGGGGCTCCTACGAGCAGTACTTC. The V gene is TRBV20-1, the J gene TRBJ2-7; either TRBD1 or TRBD2 may fit D (6 bases each). Trimming cost V 3 bases and J 0 bases, with 9 bases left between them. The CDR3 runs 13 residues. Per the germline V gene, CDR1 is DFQATT and CDR2 is SNEGSKA (reference sequence).

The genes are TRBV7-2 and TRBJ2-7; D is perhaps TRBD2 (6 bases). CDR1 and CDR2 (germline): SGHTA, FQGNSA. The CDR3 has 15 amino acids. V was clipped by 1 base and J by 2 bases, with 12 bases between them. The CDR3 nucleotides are TGTGCCAGCAGCTTAGGGGGGGTGGCTACCTACGAGCAGTACTTC. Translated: CASSLGGVATYEQYF.

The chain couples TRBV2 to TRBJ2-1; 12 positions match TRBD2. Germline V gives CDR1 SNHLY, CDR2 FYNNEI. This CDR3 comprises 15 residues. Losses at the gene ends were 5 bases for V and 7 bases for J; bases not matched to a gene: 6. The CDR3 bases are TGTGCCAGCAGTCCGACTAGCGGGAGTGGAAATGAGCAGTTCTTC. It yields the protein CASSPTSGSGNEQFF.

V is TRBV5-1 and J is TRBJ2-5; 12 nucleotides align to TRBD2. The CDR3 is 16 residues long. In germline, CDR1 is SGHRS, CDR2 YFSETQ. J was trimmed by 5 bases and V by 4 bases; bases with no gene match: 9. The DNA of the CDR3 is TGCGCCAGCAGCCCGGCCGCGACTAGCGGGAGTGAGACCCAGTACTTC. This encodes CASSPAATSGSETQYF. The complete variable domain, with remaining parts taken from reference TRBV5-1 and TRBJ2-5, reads KAGVTQTPRYLIKTRGQQVTLSCSPISGHRSVSWYQQTPGQGLQFLFEYFSETQRNKGNFPGRFSGRQFSNSRSEMNVSTLELGDSALYLCASSPAATSGSETQYFGPGTRLLVL.

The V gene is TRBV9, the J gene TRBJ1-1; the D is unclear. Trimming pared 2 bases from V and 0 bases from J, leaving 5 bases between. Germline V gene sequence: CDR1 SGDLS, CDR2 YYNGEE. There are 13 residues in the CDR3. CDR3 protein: CASSVQVNTEAFF. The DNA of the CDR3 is TGTGCCAGCAGCGTTCAGGTGAACACTGAAGCTTTCTTT.

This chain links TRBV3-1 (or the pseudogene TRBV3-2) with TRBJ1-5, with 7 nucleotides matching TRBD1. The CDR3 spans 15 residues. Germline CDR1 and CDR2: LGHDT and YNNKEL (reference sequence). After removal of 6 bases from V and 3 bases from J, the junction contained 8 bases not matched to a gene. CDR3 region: CASSITTGPNQPQHF. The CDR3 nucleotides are TGTGCCAGCAGTATTACGACAGGGCCCAATCAGCCCCAGCATTTT.

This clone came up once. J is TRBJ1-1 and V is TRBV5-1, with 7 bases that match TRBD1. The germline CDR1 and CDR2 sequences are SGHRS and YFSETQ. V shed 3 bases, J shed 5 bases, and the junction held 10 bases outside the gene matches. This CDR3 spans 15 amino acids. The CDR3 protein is CASSWRDSQETEAFF. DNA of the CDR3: TGCGCCAGCAGCTGGAGGGACAGCCAGGAGACTGAAGCTTTCTTT.

For the CDR3, the DNA is TGTGCCAGCAGTCAGCGGGCAGGGGGTGGCTACACCTTC. This gives the protein CASSQRAGGGYTF. The rearrangement joins TRBV2 to TRBJ1-2; 7 bases fit TRBD1. The junction had 7 bases not matched to a gene; V was cut back by 5 bases and J by 7 bases. Per the germline V gene, CDR1 is SNHLY and CDR2 is FYNNEI. The CDR3 covers 13 residues.

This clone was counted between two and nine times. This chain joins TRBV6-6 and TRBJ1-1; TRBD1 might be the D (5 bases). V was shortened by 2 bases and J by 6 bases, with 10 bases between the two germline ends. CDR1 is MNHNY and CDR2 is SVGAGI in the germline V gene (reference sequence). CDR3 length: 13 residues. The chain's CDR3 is CASSYGPGAEAFF. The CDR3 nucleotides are TGTGCCAGCAGTTACGGACCGGGGGCTGAAGCTTTCTTT.

CDR3 loop: CASSLDGRLGYTF. CDR3 coding DNA: TGTGCCAGCAGTTTGGACGGGAGGCTTGGCTACACCTTC. The chain joins TRBV27 to TRBJ1-2; D is unresolved. The CDR3 has 13 residues. The V and J ends lost 3 bases and 7 bases respectively, with 12 bases between them. CDR1 MNHEY and CDR2 SMNVEV come from the germline V gene (reference sequence).

The CDR3 region has the DNA TGTGCCTTAATCCCGGAGGGTGATGAAAAACTGTTTTTT. It translates to CALIPEGDEKLFF. V gene TRBV30 combines with J gene TRBJ1-4, with no clear D. Germline CDR1 reads GTSNPN; CDR2 reads SVGIG (reference sequence). The CDR3 spans 13 residues. V gave up 7 bases and J gave up 6 bases, with 15 bases separating them.

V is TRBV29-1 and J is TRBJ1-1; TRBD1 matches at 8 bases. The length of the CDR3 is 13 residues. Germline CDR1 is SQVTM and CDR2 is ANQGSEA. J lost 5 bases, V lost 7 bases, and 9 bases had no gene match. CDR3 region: CSANRGIVTEAFF. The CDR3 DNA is TGCAGCGCTAACAGGGGGATTGTGACTGAAGCTTTCTTT.

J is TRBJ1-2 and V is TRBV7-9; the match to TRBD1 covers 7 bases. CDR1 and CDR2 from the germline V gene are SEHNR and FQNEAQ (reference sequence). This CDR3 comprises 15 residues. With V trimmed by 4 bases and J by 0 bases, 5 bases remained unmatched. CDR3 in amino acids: CASSSAGTANYGYTF. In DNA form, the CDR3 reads TGTGCCAGCAGCTCGGCCGGGACAGCTAACTATGGCTACACCTTC. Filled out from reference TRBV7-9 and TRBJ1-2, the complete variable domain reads DTGVSQNPRHKITKRGQNVTFRCDPISEHNRLYWYRQTLGQGPEFLTYFQNEAQLEKSRLLSDRFSAERPKGSFSTLEIQRTEQGDSAMYLCASSSAGTANYGYTFGSGTRLTVV.

The chain's CDR3 is CASPGSENTEAFF. CDR3 nucleotide sequence: TGTGCCAGCCCCGGGAGCGAGAACACTGAAGCTTTCTTT. This sequence joins TRBV2 and TRBJ1-1; no clear D. The CDR3 extends over 13 amino acids. Trimming removed 8 bases at V and 1 base at J, with 11 bases between. Germline V gives CDR1 SNHLY, CDR2 FYNNEI. Full variable domain (rest looked up from reference TRBV2 and TRBJ1-1): EPEVTQTPSHQVTQMGQEVILRCVPISNHLYFYWYRQILGQKVEFLVSFYNNEISEKSEIFDDQFSVERPDGSNFTLKIRSTKLEDSAMYFCASPGSENTEAFFGQGTRLTVV.

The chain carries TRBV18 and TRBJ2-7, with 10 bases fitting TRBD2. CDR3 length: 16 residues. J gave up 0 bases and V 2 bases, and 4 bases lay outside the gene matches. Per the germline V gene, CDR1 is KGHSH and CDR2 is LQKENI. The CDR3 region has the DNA TGTGCCAGCTCACCAAATCTAGCGGGGGCCTCCTACGAGCAGTACTTC. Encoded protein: CASSPNLAGASYEQYF.

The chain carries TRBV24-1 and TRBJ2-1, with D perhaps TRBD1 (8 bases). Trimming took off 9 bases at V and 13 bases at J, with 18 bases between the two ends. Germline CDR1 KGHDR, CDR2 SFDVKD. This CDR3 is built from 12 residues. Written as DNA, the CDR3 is TGTGCCACCTCTGGGGGGGGGACAGGTCAGTTCTTC. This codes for CATSGGGTGQFF.

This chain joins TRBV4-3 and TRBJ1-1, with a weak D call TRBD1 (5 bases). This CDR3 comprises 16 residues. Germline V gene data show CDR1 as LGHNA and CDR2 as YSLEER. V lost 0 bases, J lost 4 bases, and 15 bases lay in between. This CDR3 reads CASSQDIGGGSTEAFF. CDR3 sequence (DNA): TGCGCCAGCAGCCAAGATATCGGCGGGGGGAGCACTGAAGCTTTCTTT.